These 25 T cell receptor beta chains were all obtained from the same sample, sequenced in a study of T cell changes during pregnancy in multiple sclerosis (dated by TCRdb to about 2019). The library relied on the immunoSEQ multiplex PCR assay. The table was pulled from immuneACCESS by TCRdb, which kept in-frame rearrangements only. Such tables lose some clones; where checked, under half of the loss comes from unresolved V genes, and the rest has no known cause. The sample table records approximately 44,000 clones; roughly 92% of these occur just once. The top ten clonotypes cover roughly 0.55% of the sample. The sample here was CD4+ T cells from peripheral blood mononuclear cells, taken in the third trimester of pregnancy. Every receptor here comes from a female donor with multiple sclerosis, enrolled in a pregnancy study.

The rearrangement joins TRBV29-1 to TRBJ2-1, with TRBD2 matching 13 bases. The CDR3 covers 13 residues. Germline CDR1 reads SQVTM; CDR2 reads ANQGSEA. J was trimmed by 7 bases and V by 6 bases; bases with no gene match: 3. CDR3 in DNA: TGCAGCGTCGAGACTAGCGGGAGGAATGAGCAGTTCTTC. It is translated as CSVETSGRNEQFF.

The chain combines TRBV21-1 with TRBJ1-3. TRBV21-1 is assigned pseudogene status. The CDR3 spans 16 residues. CDR3: CASSKGGGGGGNTIYF. CDR3 nucleotides: TGTGCCAGCAGCAAAGGCGGCGGGGGCGGTGGAAACACCATATATTTT.

This clone came up once. The V call is TRBV6-6, the J call TRBJ2-2; D perhaps matches TRBD1 (6 bases). V was shortened by 11 bases and J by 1 base, with 14 bases between the two germline ends. This CDR3 has 14 amino acids. Per the germline V gene, CDR1 is MNHNY and CDR2 is SVGAGI (reference sequence). The CDR3 nucleotides read TGTGCCGGCCAGGGGAAGAAGAACACCGGGGAGCTGTTTTTT. Residues: CAGQGKKNTGELFF.

The gene calls are TRBV5-4 and TRBJ2-1, with D possibly being TRBD2 (7 bases). Germline lookup yields CDR1 SGHNT and CDR2 YYREEE (reference sequence). CDR3 length: 17 residues. V gave up 0 bases and J gave up 4 bases, with 17 bases separating them. Here the CDR3 DNA reads TGTGCCAGCAGCTTGGCGGGAGGAGGAACAGGGTACAATGAGCAGTTCTTC. Protein product: CASSLAGGGTGYNEQFF.

V and J are TRBV29-1 and TRBJ2-3; tentative D call: TRBD2 (5 bases). Germline V lookup: CDR1 SQVTM, CDR2 ANQGSEA. Trimming cost V 3 bases and J 5 bases, with 15 bases left between them. There are 14 residues in the CDR3. The CDR3, as DNA: TGCAGCGTTGAGGGCCGGGGTGAAATAGATACGCAGTATTTT. It encodes CSVEGRGEIDTQYF.

The CDR3 protein is CASSFVGYGETNEKLFF. CDR3 bases: TGTGCCAGCAGCTTCGTTGGATATGGGGAGACTAATGAAAAACTGTTTTTT. The V gene is TRBV5-4, the J gene TRBJ1-4; D remains unclear. The CDR3 spans 17 residues. Germline-derived CDR1 and CDR2 are SGHNT and YYREEE (reference sequence). Trimming left V 2 bases short and J 2 bases short, with 16 bases between.

The chain couples TRBV5-4 to TRBJ2-7; 10 nucleotides align to TRBD2. Per the germline V gene, CDR1 is SGHNT and CDR2 is YYREEE (reference sequence). CDR3 size: 17 residues. The V and J ends lost 4 bases and 1 base, in that order; junction bases with no gene match: 11. The CDR3 sequence is CASSLPVSGRVSYEQYF. The DNA for the CDR3 is TGTGCCAGCAGCCTGCCGGTGAGCGGGAGGGTATCCTACGAGCAGTACTTC.

This clone occurred a few times. The chain combines TRBV19 with TRBJ2-2; 9 bases agree with TRBD1. Germline CDR1 LNHDA, CDR2 SQIVND (reference sequence). Trimming cost V 6 bases and J 1 base; bases outside gene matches: 9. The CDR3 is 17 amino acids. This CDR3 reads CASRAFPGQGNTGELFF. DNA of the CDR3: TGTGCCAGTAGGGCATTCCCGGGACAGGGGAACACCGGGGAGCTGTTTTTT. Full variable domain (outside the CDR3, taken from reference TRBV19 and TRBJ2-2): DGGITQSPKYLFRKEGQNVTLSCEQNLNHDAMYWYRQDPGQGLRLIYYSQIVNDFQKGDIAEGYSVSREKKESFPLTVTSAQKNPTAFYLCASRAFPGQGNTGELFFGEGSRLTVL.

The chain uses TRBV30 and TRBJ2-5, with TRBD1 as a possible D gene (7 bases). The better agreement between TRBJ2-7 and the DNA end casts doubt on the J call. Per the germline V gene, CDR1 is GTSNPN and CDR2 is SVGIG (reference sequence). The CDR3 consists of 13 residues. CDR3 sequence (DNA): TGTGCCTGGAGAAGGCAGGGGGGATACGAGCAGTACTTC. Its translation: CAWRRQGGYEQYF.

The J gene is TRBJ2-7, the V gene TRBV18; perhaps TRBD2 as D (5 bases). Trimming pared 6 bases from V and 2 bases from J, leaving 8 bases between. This CDR3 comprises 12 residues. CDR1 is KGHSH and CDR2 is LQKENI in the germline V gene. The CDR3 sequence: CASSGLTYEQYF. In DNA form, the CDR3 reads TGTGCCAGCTCCGGACTTACCTACGAGCAGTACTTC.

V is TRBV21-1 and J is TRBJ2-7; TRBD1 reflects the table's D call only, with no check against the DNA. TRBV21-1 is assigned pseudogene status. The CDR3 covers 14 residues. Written as DNA, the CDR3 is TGTGCCAGCCCCACAGGGACAGGGTCGTCCGAGCAGTACTTC. It encodes CASPTGTGSSEQYF.

This chain connects TRBV6-5 to TRBJ2-3, with D possibly TRBD1 on 5 matching bases. CDR1 and CDR2 from the germline V gene are MNHEY and SVGAGI. The CDR3 loop spans 15 amino acids. Trimming stripped 8 bases from V and 6 bases from J, with 21 bases between. The CDR3 region has the DNA TGTGCCAGCCATCCGTGGAAGGGGTTCGCGGATACGCAGTATTTT. The encoded protein is CASHPWKGFADTQYF.

This sequence joins TRBV10-3 and TRBJ2-1; TRBD2 might be the D (6 bases). Looked up from germline, CDR1 is ENHRY and CDR2 is SYGVKD. V dropped 3 bases and J dropped 9 bases, with 12 bases sitting between them. This CDR3 region has 13 residues. CDR3 sequence: CAISDGGVGEQFF. CDR3 DNA: TGTGCCATCAGTGATGGCGGGGTCGGTGAGCAGTTCTTC.

The CDR3 nucleotides are TGCGCCAGCAGCTTGGGACAGACCTACAATGAGCAGTTCTTC. Its translation is CASSLGQTYNEQFF. This chain connects TRBV5-1 to TRBJ2-1; TRBD1 is a possible D gene (5 bases). CDR3 length: 14 amino acids. The ends were cut back, 0 bases at V and 2 bases at J, with 6 bases in the middle. Germline CDR1 reads SGHRS; CDR2 reads YFSETQ.

The chain uses TRBV4-1 and TRBJ1-4; no clear D gene. CDR3 size: 16 residues. In germline, CDR1 is MGHRA, CDR2 YSYEKL. V lost 2 bases and J 3 bases, leaving 13 bases between the germline ends. The CDR3 coding sequence is TGCGCCAGCAGCCAATCAGGAACAGCCTCTAATGAAAAACTGTTTTTT. This gives the protein CASSQSGTASNEKLFF.

This sequence joins TRBV27 and TRBJ2-1, with 8 bases aligning to TRBD1. With 0 bases clipped from V and 3 bases from J, the junction kept 4 bases outside the gene matches. The CDR3 sequence is 16 residues long. Germline CDR1 is MNHEY and CDR2 is SMNVEV (reference sequence). This CDR3 is CASSLSDRAIYNEQFF. CDR3 bases: TGTGCCAGCAGTTTATCGGACAGGGCAATCTACAATGAGCAGTTCTTC.

This chain joins TRBV11-2 and TRBJ2-3; 10 bases fit TRBD2. V lost 3 bases, J lost 9 bases, and 12 bases stayed unmatched. Germline loops: CDR1 SGHAT, CDR2 FQNNGV. The CDR3 totals 16 residues. The CDR3 nucleotides read TGTGCCAGCAGCTTTGTTAGCGGGAGGTCGAGGGGCACGCAGTATTTT. It encodes CASSFVSGRSRGTQYF.

V usage is TRBV7-9 and J usage is TRBJ1-1; maybe TRBD1 (6 bases). From germline, CDR1 is SEHNR and CDR2 FQNEAQ (reference sequence). The CDR3 runs 14 residues. V was shortened by 6 bases and J by 0 bases, with 11 bases between the two germline ends. The CDR3, as DNA: TGTGCCAGCAGTCCTCCAGGGGTGAACACTGAAGCTTTCTTT. It yields the protein CASSPPGVNTEAFF.

The V call is TRBV20-1, the J call TRBJ2-7; D is ambiguous. The CDR3 has 11 amino acids. The ends were cut back, 3 bases at V and 3 bases at J, with 6 bases in the middle. Germline V lookup: CDR1 DFQATT, CDR2 SNEGSKA (reference sequence). CDR3 sequence: CSASSSYEQYF. Here the CDR3 DNA reads TGCAGTGCTAGTTCTAGCTACGAGCAGTACTTC.

This sequence joins TRBV7-8 and TRBJ1-2, with 7 bases matching TRBD1. The CDR3 runs to 14 residues. CDR1 and CDR2 from the germline V gene are SGHVS and FQNEAQ. With V trimmed by 1 base and J by 2 bases, 1 base remained unmatched. CDR3 residues: CASSLGDRNYGYTF. The CDR3 DNA follows: TGTGCCAGCAGCTTAGGGGACAGAAACTATGGCTACACCTTC.

The chain joins TRBV2 to TRBJ1-1; 9 bases agree with TRBD1. V shed 6 bases, J shed 4 bases, and the junction held 6 bases outside the gene matches. Germline loops: CDR1 SNHLY, CDR2 FYNNEI. The CDR3 length is 14 residues. CDR3 in amino acids: CASRTGGYGTEAFF. In DNA, the CDR3 is TGTGCCAGCAGGACAGGGGGGTACGGCACTGAAGCTTTCTTT.

J is TRBJ1-2 and V is TRBV6-5, with TRBD1 identical over 8 bases. The V gene end was trimmed by 4 bases and the J gene end by 2 bases; junction bases not matched to a gene: 9. The CDR3 is made up of 16 amino acids. Germline-derived CDR1 and CDR2 are MNHEY and SVGAGI. The CDR3, as DNA: TGTGCCAGCAGTTTATACACAGGGGGGGTAAACTATGGCTACACCTTC. Amino acid sequence: CASSLYTGGVNYGYTF.

The V and J genes are TRBV28 and TRBJ1-5, with a weak D call TRBD1 (5 bases). This CDR3 is built from 14 residues. V was cut by 5 bases and J by 0 bases, with 8 bases left in between. Germline V gene lookup returns CDR1 MDHEN and CDR2 SYDVKM. DNA for the CDR3: TGTGCCAGCAGTCGGCAGGGTAGCAATCAGCCCCAGCATTTT. Its translation is CASSRQGSNQPQHF.

The gene calls are TRBV5-1 and TRBJ1-1, with 7 bases fitting TRBD1. After removal of 4 bases from V and 2 bases from J, the junction contained 2 bases not matched to a gene. The length of the CDR3 is 13 residues. Germline loops: CDR1 SGHRS, CDR2 YFSETQ. The CDR3 reads CASSRDRNTEAFF. The CDR3 DNA sequence: TGCGCCAGCAGCCGGGACAGAAACACTGAAGCTTTCTTT. The complete variable domain, with remaining parts taken from reference TRBV5-1 and TRBJ1-1, reads KAGVTQTPRYLIKTRGQQVTLSCSPISGHRSVSWYQQTPGQGLQFLFEYFSETQRNKGNFPGRFSGRQFSNSRSEMNVSTLELGDSALYLCASSRDRNTEAFFGQGTRLTVV.

The chain employs TRBV5-4 and TRBJ2-3; D perhaps matches TRBD2 (6 bases). The CDR3 runs to 14 residues. Trimming took off 2 bases at V and 3 bases at J, with 10 bases between the two ends. Germline V gene lookup returns CDR1 SGHNT and CDR2 YYREEE (reference sequence). The CDR3 DNA follows: TGTGCCAGCAGCTTAGCGACTAGAACAGATACGCAGTATTTT. Translating it yields CASSLATRTDTQYF.